The 16 T cell receptor beta chains reported below all come from one sample, sequenced in a study of blood T cell repertoires in COVID-19. Generated by immunoSEQ multiplex PCR, the TCRdb table keeps only in-frame clones and is missing some. Of 300,000 to 350,000 clones listed, 88% are singletons. Sequenced sample: PBMCs or T cells enriched from blood (not recorded which). Receptors originate from a woman aged 25 to 39 who had been exposed to COVID-19.

The chain uses TRBV28 and TRBJ2-7, with D perhaps TRBD2 (6 bases). Trimming stripped 4 bases from V and 7 bases from J, with 14 bases between. This CDR3 comprises 13 residues. Germline V gene lookup returns CDR1 MDHEN and CDR2 SYDVKM. CDR3 DNA sequence: TGTGCCAGCAGTTGGGGACCCGCGGGGGAGCAGTACTTC. It encodes CASSWGPAGEQYF. The variable domain in full, completed from reference TRBV28 and TRBJ2-7, reads DVKVTQSSRYLVKRTGEKVFLECVQDMDHENMFWYRQDPGLGLRLIYFSYDVKMKEKGDIPEGYSVSREKKERFSLILESASTNQTSMYLCASSWGPAGEQYFGPGTRLTVT.

The chain links TRBV10-3 to TRBJ2-1, with a weak D call TRBD2 (6 bases). The CDR3 totals 13 residues. The ends were cut back, 8 bases at V and 6 bases at J, with 14 bases in the middle. Germline V gene sequence: CDR1 ENHRY, CDR2 SYGVKD. The CDR3 DNA reads TGTGCCATCTTAGCGGACCACTCCAATGAGCAGTTCTTC. Protein sequence: CAILADHSNEQFF.

This chain uses TRBV5-1 with TRBJ2-7; D unclear. In germline, CDR1 is SGHRS, CDR2 YFSETQ. The CDR3 runs to 12 residues. V lost 0 bases, J lost 3 bases, and 4 bases lay in between. The CDR3: CASSLDIYEQYF. The CDR3 bases are TGCGCCAGCAGCTTGGACATCTACGAGCAGTACTTC.

As DNA, the CDR3 is TGTGCCAGCAGCCAAGATAACAGCGGGAGGGCTCCTACCTACAATGAGCAGTTCTTC. Translation: CASSQDNSGRAPTYNEQFF. This rearrangement joins TRBV3-1 (or the pseudogene TRBV3-2) to TRBJ2-1, with TRBD2 matching 10 bases. J lost 2 bases, V lost 0 bases, and 10 bases had no gene match. The CDR3 is 19 amino acids. Germline assignment: CDR1 LGHDT and CDR2 YNNKEL (reference sequence).

The chain uses TRBV3-1 (or the pseudogene TRBV3-2) and TRBJ2-5, with a possible D match to TRBD2 (5 bases). Between the trimmed V and J ends, which lost 6 bases and 5 bases, there was a span of 10 bases. The CDR3 is 12 residues long. CDR1 is LGHDT and CDR2 is YNNKEL in the germline V gene (reference sequence). The CDR3 DNA follows: TGTGCCAGCAGGAGGGTAGGGGAGACCCAGTACTTC. This translates into CASRRVGETQYF.

The chain recombines TRBV5-4 with TRBJ2-7; 7 bases map to TRBD2. Germline assignment: CDR1 SGHNT and CDR2 YYREEE (reference sequence). The length of the CDR3 is 14 residues. The junction had 6 bases not matched to a gene; V was cut back by 0 bases and J by 6 bases. CDR3 loop: CASSLVGSGPEQYF. CDR3 DNA sequence: TGTGCCAGCAGCTTGGTTGGTAGCGGGCCCGAGCAGTACTTC.

This chain connects TRBV27 to TRBJ1-6; D perhaps matches TRBD1 (6 bases). The germline V and J ends were trimmed by 2 bases and 9 bases, with 14 bases remaining between them. This CDR3 spans 15 amino acids. Germline V gene data show CDR1 as MNHEY and CDR2 as SMNVEV (reference sequence). The CDR3 DNA reads TGTGCCAGCAGTTTAGACGGCAGGGGCAGTTCACCCCTCCACTTT. This translates into CASSLDGRGSSPLHF.

The rearrangement joins TRBV10-2 to TRBJ2-2; the D gene is possibly TRBD1 (6 bases). Germline V gene data show CDR1 as WSHSY and CDR2 as SAAADI. The CDR3 length is 14 residues. Trimming took 9 bases from V and 1 from J, leaving 12 bases between them. CDR3: CASRDTVNTGELFF. The CDR3 DNA sequence: TGCGCCAGTAGGGACACCGTGAACACCGGGGAGCTGTTTTTT.

V is TRBV5-1 and J is TRBJ2-1; D might be TRBD1 (5 bases). The CDR3 has 14 amino acids. From germline, CDR1 is SGHRS and CDR2 YFSETQ. Trimming pared 3 bases from V and 10 bases from J, leaving 17 bases between. The CDR3, as DNA: TGCGCCAGCAGCTCCCGCCTACCGAGACAGGAGCAGTTCTTC. Protein product: CASSSRLPRQEQFF.

J is TRBJ2-1 and V is TRBV19; TRBD2 is a possible D gene (6 bases). The CDR3 sequence is 15 residues long. Germline CDR1 and CDR2: LNHDA and SQIVND (reference sequence). Trimming left V 3 bases short and J 2 bases short, with 11 bases between. The CDR3 is CASSMREATYNEQFF. CDR3 nucleotides: TGTGCCAGTAGTATGAGGGAGGCCACCTACAATGAGCAGTTCTTC.

This clone was observed a single time. This chain connects TRBV5-6 to TRBJ1-2; D remains unclear. With 1 base removed from V and 4 bases from J, the gap between germline ends came to 5 bases. Germline CDR1 and CDR2: SGHDT and YYEEEE. The CDR3 has 12 residues. The CDR3 DNA reads TGTGCCAGCAGCTTGACAGTCTATGGCTACACCTTC. Encoded protein: CASSLTVYGYTF. Together with reference TRBV5-6 and TRBJ1-2, the CDR3 gives the full variable domain: DAGVTQSPTHLIKTRGQQVTLRCSPKSGHDTVSWYQQALGQGPQFIFQYYEEEERQRGNFPDRFSGHQFPNYSSELNVNALLLGDSALYLCASSLTVYGYTFGSGTRLTVV.

CDR3 in amino acids: CASTAGRGGNEQFF. CDR3 nucleotide sequence: TGTGCCAGCACGGCCGGGAGGGGGGGCAATGAGCAGTTCTTC. The chain links TRBV27 to TRBJ2-1; 8 bases align to TRBD2. Germline V CDR1 and CDR2: MNHEY, SMNVEV (reference sequence). The V and J ends lost 7 bases and 6 bases, in that order; junction bases with no gene match: 8. The CDR3 runs to 14 residues.

V is TRBV27 and J is TRBJ2-7, with TRBD2 identical over 12 bases. The germline V gene has CDR1 MNHEY and CDR2 SMNVEV (reference sequence). V gave up 5 bases and J gave up 1 base; unmatched junction bases: 9. The CDR3 is 17 amino acids. The CDR3: CASSLRLGLAGSYEQYF. CDR3 coding DNA: TGTGCCAGCAGTCTTCGATTGGGACTAGCGGGTTCCTACGAGCAGTACTTC.

This chain joins TRBV20-1 and TRBJ1-5; 11 nucleotides line up with TRBD1. V dropped 3 bases and J dropped 5; count of bases not matched to a gene: 6. The CDR3 consists of 15 residues. Looked up from germline, CDR1 is DFQATT and CDR2 is SNEGSKA (reference sequence). The CDR3 region has the DNA TGCAGTGCTAGTAAACCGGGACAGGGGGATCAGCCCCAGCATTTT. Encoded protein: CSASKPGQGDQPQHF.

The chain links TRBV2 to TRBJ2-1; 13 nucleotides agree with TRBD2. V dropped 6 bases and J dropped 7; count of bases not matched to a gene: 6. Germline V gene data show CDR1 as SNHLY and CDR2 as FYNNEI. CDR3 length: 15 residues. The CDR3 protein is CASSPGLAGANEQFF. CDR3 sequence (DNA): TGTGCCAGCAGCCCTGGACTAGCGGGAGCGAATGAGCAGTTCTTC. Supplemented by reference TRBV2 and TRBJ2-1, the full variable domain reads EPEVTQTPSHQVTQMGQEVILRCVPISNHLYFYWYRQILGQKVEFLVSFYNNEISEKSEIFDDQFSVERPDGSNFTLKIRSTKLEDSAMYFCASSPGLAGANEQFFGPGTRLTVL.

The genes are TRBV4-2 and TRBJ2-7; D may be TRBD1 (6 bases). Per germline, CDR1 LGHNA and CDR2 YNFKEQ. The CDR3 has 17 amino acids. V lost 0 bases to trimming and J lost 2 bases, with 17 bases between them. CDR3 protein: CASSQDGKGEPTYEQYF. The CDR3 region has the DNA TGTGCCAGCAGCCAAGATGGTAAGGGGGAGCCAACCTACGAGCAGTACTTC.